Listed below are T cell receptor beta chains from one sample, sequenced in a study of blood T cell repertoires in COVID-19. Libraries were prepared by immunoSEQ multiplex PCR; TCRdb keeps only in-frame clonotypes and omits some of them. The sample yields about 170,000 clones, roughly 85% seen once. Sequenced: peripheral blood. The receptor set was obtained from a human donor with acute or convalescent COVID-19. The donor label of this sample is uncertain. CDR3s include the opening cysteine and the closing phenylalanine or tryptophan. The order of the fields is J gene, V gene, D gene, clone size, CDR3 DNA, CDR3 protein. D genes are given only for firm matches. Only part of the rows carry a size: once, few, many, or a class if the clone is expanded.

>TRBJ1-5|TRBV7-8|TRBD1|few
TGTGCCAGCAGCTTAGAAGGGGGCGGCAATCAGCCCCAGCATTTT
CASSLEGGGNQPQHF
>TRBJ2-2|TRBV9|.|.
TGTGCCAGCAGCGTTCCGGACAGCACCGGGGAGCTGTTTTTT
CASSVPDSTGELFF
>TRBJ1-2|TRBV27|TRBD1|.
TGTGCCAGCAGCCCGGGACAGGGGGCGCGGGGCTACACCTTC
CASSPGQGARGYTF
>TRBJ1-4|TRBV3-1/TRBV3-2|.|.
TGTGCCAGCAGCCAAGATTGGAGTAGTGATGAAAAACTGTTTTTT
CASSQDWSSDEKLFF
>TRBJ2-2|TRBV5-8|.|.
TGTGCCAGCAAACAACGCACCGGGGAGCTGTTTTTT
CASKQRTGELFF
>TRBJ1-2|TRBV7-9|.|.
TGTGCCGCGGGGGGACGGGGACCAGGCTACACCTTC
CAAGGRGPGYTF
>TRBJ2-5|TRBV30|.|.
TGTGCCTGGAGTGTTAACAGGTCCTACCGAGGGACCCAGTACTTC
CAWSVNRSYRGTQYF
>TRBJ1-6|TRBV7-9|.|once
TGTGCCAGCAGCCCCCTGGGGCGGACGGGTTCACCCCTCCACTTT
CASSPLGRTGSPLHF
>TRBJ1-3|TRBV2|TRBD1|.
TGTGCCAGCAGTCTACAGGGGCAGAGCTCTGGAAACACCATATATTTT
CASSLQGQSSGNTIYF
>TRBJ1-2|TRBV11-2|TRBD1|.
TGTGCCAGCAGCCACAGGGGTAACTATGGCTACACCTTC
CASSHRGNYGYTF
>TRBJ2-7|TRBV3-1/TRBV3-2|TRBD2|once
TGTGCCAGCAGCCCTCCGACTAGCGGGGGAGTTTTAGACGAGCAGTACTTC
CASSPPTSGGVLDEQYF
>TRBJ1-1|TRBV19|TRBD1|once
TGTGCCAGTAGTACAGGGGGCGGTGGGAACACTGAAGCTTTCTTT
CASSTGGGGNTEAFF
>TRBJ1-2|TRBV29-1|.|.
TGCAGCGCCTCCAGGATAAACTATGGCTACACCTTC
CSASRINYGYTF
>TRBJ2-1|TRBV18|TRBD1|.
TGTGCCAGCTCACCAGGACAGGGAAATGAGCAGTTCTTC
CASSPGQGNEQFF
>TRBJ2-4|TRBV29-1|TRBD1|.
TGCAGCGTTTGGCAGGGGGCTCTGAAAAACATTCAGTACTTC
CSVWQGALKNIQYF
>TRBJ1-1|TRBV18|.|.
TGTGCCAGCTCACCACAGGAAAACAGTCTGAACACTGAAGCTTTCTTT
CASSPQENSLNTEAFF
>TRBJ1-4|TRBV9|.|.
TGTGCCAGCAGCGTAGCAGGTGTCACCGATGAAAAACTGTTTTTT
CASSVAGVTDEKLFF
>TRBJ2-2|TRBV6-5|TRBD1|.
TGTGCCAGCAGGGCACAGGGGGCGGCCGGGGAGCTGTTTTTT
CASRAQGAAGELFF
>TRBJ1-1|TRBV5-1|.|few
TGCGCCAGCAGCCCTCAACAGGGAAGAACTGAAGCTTTCTTT
CASSPQQGRTEAFF
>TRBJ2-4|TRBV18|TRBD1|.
TGTGCCAGCTCACGGGACAGGAGGAACATTCAGTACTTC
CASSRDRRNIQYF